The clone carrying this T cell receptor beta chain was detected a few times. TCRdb independently ran MiXCR on the 5' RACE reads; one entry per CDR3 protein. This sample has approximately 440,000 distinct CDR3 sequences, with around 18% found just once. Germline trimming cut 6 bases from V and 5 bases from J; bases unmatched to any gene: 7. CDR1 is MNHNY, CDR2 SVGAGI, per germline (reference sequence). CDR3 length equals 14 residues. The data belong to a study of T-cell memory formation after mild COVID-19. Material: PBMCs or a T cell subset sorted from them (not recorded which). This rearrangement joins TRBV6-6 to TRBJ2-7, with 10 bases aligning to TRBD2. This TCR derives from an adult woman who had mild COVID-19 (a few samples of this study predate the infection). Cell type and time point are not known. The CDR3: CASSRLAGENEQYF. The DNA for the CDR3 is TGTGCCAGCAGCCGCCTAGCGGGAGAGAACGAGCAGTACTTC.